The T cell receptor beta chain described here comes from a study of blood T cell repertoires in COVID-19 (dated by TCRdb to 2019 to 2021). The study in broad terms: The collaborator samples originated in the United States, Italy and Spain and spanned the acute and convalescent phases of COVID-19. The prospective study material was composed of cDNA or gDNA derived from T cells, B-cell-depleted T cells, or PBMCs. The repertoires were released in a freely available public database intended as a resource for research on the immune response to SARS-CoV-2. Deeply sampled blood TCRbeta repertoires from subjects exposed to, actively infected with, or recovered from COVID-19 were included in the dataset. The samples were drawn from two sources: the first 160 participants of the ongoing ImmuneRACE study, and fewer than 1,500 subjects contributed by 6 global collaborators. The sample metadata nearly always contained a de-identified subject ID, COVID-19 status, age in years and sex. Where HLA class I and class II types were available, the types were taken from metadata supplied by the sample provider, not from assay-based typing. Overall study results and their limits: The quantity of clinical and demographic metadata differed by source and by participant and was supplied without curation.

Concerning this clone itself: What antigen it recognizes has not been identified. Per-base quality was not reported, and no clone a single base away is much larger than it.

Collaborating institutions collected whole blood in K2EDTA tubes following their own protocols. For TCRbeta analysis, collaborators shipped samples as frozen whole blood, isolated PBMCs, or DNA extracted from either of those sample types. TCRbeta CDR3 regions were amplified from genomic DNA using the immunoSEQ Assay, a bias-controlled multiplex PCR. Concerning the study's data processing: The number of nucleated cells in each sample was estimated by amplification of reference gene primers within the assay. Sequence reads were collapsed and filtered to measure the absolute abundance of every unique TCRbeta CDR3 rearrangement. For each sample, productive Simpson clonality was calculated by taking the square root of Simpson's diversity index across productive rearrangements. TCRdb re-hosts the immuneACCESS table, in-frame sequences only. Its copies lack some clones; in the studies checked, an unresolved V gene accounts for under half of them, and the cause for the rest is not known. V and J calls plus clone size are reproduced from that table; the DNA served to infer D and trimming. For this sample the table gives some 280,000 clones, of which 86% were detected only once. The ten biggest clones cover 2.5% to 3% of the sample.

Cut back by 2 bases and 6 bases, the V and J ends lie 29 bases apart. Per the germline V gene (reference sequence), LNHDA is the CDR1 and SQIVND is the CDR2. From the cysteine up to the phenylalanine, the CDR3 has a length of 20 residues. Left in the record is the CDR3 DNA by itself, 60 bases read in frame from the first base. The chain employs TRBV19 and TRBJ2-1; matching of 6 bases hints at TRBD2 as the D gene. The receptor was derived from a woman aged 25 to 45 with active or convalescent COVID-19. The sample consisted of peripheral blood. The CDR3 loop reads CASSIRSGSSVLGLGNEQFF. The base sequence is TGTGCCAGTAGTATACGAAGCGGGTCCTCCGTGTTAGGGCTCGGCAATGAGCAGTTCTTC. This CDR3, with the reference TRBV19 and TRBJ2-1 proteins standing in past its ends, gives the full variable domain DGGITQSPKYLFRKEGQNVTLSCEQNLNHDAMYWYRQDPGQGLRLIYYSQIVNDFQKGDIAEGYSVSREKKESFPLTVTSAQKNPTAFYLCASSIRSGSSVLGLGNEQFFGPGTRLTVL.